The 18 T cell receptor beta chains below come from one sample, sequenced in a study of T cells in Graves' hyperthyroidism and ophthalmopathy. TCR beta CDR3 sequences were amplified from RNA transcripts. First-round RT-PCR of the TCR CDR3 relied on the HTBI primer set. From the multiplex PCR reads, TCRdb called clonotypes with MiXCR, one entry per CDR3 protein. The table has roughly 570,000 distinct CDR3 sequences, approximately 44% seen once. The source material was peripheral blood or thyroid tissue (not recorded which). These receptors all come from an adult woman with Graves' disease, either hyperthyroidism or ophthalmopathy (not recorded which).

V and J are TRBV7-2 and TRBJ2-5; 7 nucleotides match TRBD2. Trimming took 4 bases from V and 5 from J; bases not matched to a gene: 10. Per the germline V gene, CDR1 is SGHTA and CDR2 is FQGNSA. The CDR3 is 15 residues long. DNA of the CDR3: TGTGCCAGCAGCTCCCTGGGGAGGGCAGGGGAGACCCAGTACTTC. This translates into CASSSLGRAGETQYF.

Note on this clonotype: Germline and junction disagree at one end, which may indicate a read error. The chain couples TRBV5-5 to TRBJ2-7; 10 positions agree with TRBD2. This CDR3 spans 15 amino acids. Germline V gives CDR1 SGHKS, CDR2 YYEKEE (reference sequence). As DNA, the CDR3 is TGCGCCAGCAGCTCCACCGGGACTAGCGACTACGAGCAGTACTTC. Its protein is CASSSTGTSDYEQYF.

This clonotype was seen at least ten times. The chain joins TRBV5-1 to TRBJ1-2, with TRBD1 matching 9 bases. Germline V gene data show CDR1 as SGHRS and CDR2 as YFSETQ. Trimming removed 2 bases from V and 6 bases from J; junction bases left unmatched: 2. This CDR3 contains 13 residues. CDR3 sequence: CASSLDRGDGYTF. DNA of the CDR3: TGCGCCAGCAGCTTAGACAGGGGGGATGGCTACACCTTC.

This clonotype was counted only a few times. The genes are TRBV15 and TRBJ1-1, with D perhaps matching TRBD1 (6 bases). Trimming left V 10 bases short and J 0 bases short, with 12 bases between. CDR3 size: 13 residues. CDR1 is LNHNV and CDR2 is YYDKDF in the germline V gene (reference sequence). The CDR3 region is CAITGGLNTEAFF. For the CDR3, the DNA is TGTGCCATTACGGGGGGCCTGAACACTGAAGCTTTCTTT. The full variable domain, rest sourced from reference TRBV15 and TRBJ1-1, is DAMVIQNPRYQVTQFGKPVTLSCSQTLNHNVMYWYQQKSSQAPKLLFHYYDKDFNNEADTPDNFQSRRPNTSFCFLDIRSPGLGDTAMYLCAITGGLNTEAFFGQGTRLTVV.

Note on this clonotype: Because the CDR3's place on the DNA is in doubt, the DNA is left out and the CDR3 is given as listed by TCRdb. J is TRBJ1-1 and V is TRBV7-9. The germline V gene encodes CDR1 SEHNR and CDR2 FQNEAQ (reference sequence). From its first to its last residue, the CDR3 has 19 amino acids. The CDR3 sequence is CASSFYICSARVRSTEAFF.

The rearrangement links TRBV24-1 to TRBJ2-1; 10 bases are a match to TRBD2. Germline V gene sequence: CDR1 KGHDR, CDR2 SFDVKD. After removal of 3 bases from V and 7 bases from J, the junction contained 11 bases not matched to a gene. This CDR3 has 17 residues. The DNA of the CDR3 is TGTGCCACCAGTGATCCCCGGGGGACTAGCGAGCGGAATGAGCAGTTCTTC. Encoded protein: CATSDPRGTSERNEQFF.

This clonotype was counted once. This chain links TRBV7-8 with TRBJ2-7; D not certain. This CDR3 is 16 amino acids long. Germline V gives CDR1 SGHVS, CDR2 FQNEAQ. V dropped 1 base and J dropped 2 bases, with 15 bases sitting between them. The CDR3 loop reads CASSLGSRLETYEQYF. CDR3 DNA sequence: TGTGCCAGCAGCTTAGGGTCGCGGTTAGAAACCTACGAGCAGTACTTC.

A note on this clonotype: A much more abundant neighbour one base away suggests this may be a read error. The rearrangement uses TRBV20-1 and TRBJ2-7; D uncertain. Germline loops: CDR1 DFQATT, CDR2 SNEGSKA (reference sequence). The CDR3 contains 15 residues. The CDR3 protein is CGAPHISYGSYEQYF. Written as DNA, the CDR3 is TGCGGTGCTCCTCACATAAGCTATGGCTCCTACGAGCAGTACTTC.

This clonotype was detected many times. V usage is TRBV20-1 and J usage is TRBJ2-7; weak D call: TRBD2 (6 bases). Germline V gene lookup returns CDR1 DFQATT and CDR2 SNEGSKA (reference sequence). This CDR3 contains 14 residues. V was clipped by 4 bases and J by 5 bases, with 18 bases between them. The CDR3 DNA is TGCAGTGCTACACTTAGGAGGGTCTTGGACGAGCAGTACTTC. It translates to CSATLRRVLDEQYF.

At least ten counts were recorded for this clonotype. J is TRBJ2-7 and V is TRBV20-1, with 7 bases matching TRBD1. Losses at the gene ends were 3 bases for V and 6 bases for J; bases not matched to a gene: 8. The germline CDR1 and CDR2 sequences are DFQATT and SNEGSKA (reference sequence). The CDR3 contains 13 residues. The CDR3, as DNA: TGCAGTGCTAGCGGAACAGGGGTCTCCGAGCAGTACTTC. It specifies CSASGTGVSEQYF.

This clonotype occurred once. The junction does not match germline at one end; this may be a read error. This chain connects TRBV29-1 to TRBJ2-5, with a weak D call TRBD2 (6 bases). This CDR3 is 14 amino acids long. Germline lookup yields CDR1 SQVTM and CDR2 ANQGSEA. CDR3 amino acids: CSVGSGPSQKTQYF. The CDR3 nucleotides read TGCAGCGTTGGTAGCGGCCCCTCCCAAAAGACCCAGTACTTC. Complete variable domain (other parts from reference TRBV29-1 and TRBJ2-5): SAVISQKPSRDICQRGTSLTIQCQVDSQVTMMFWYRQQPGQSLTLIATANQGSEATYESGFVIDKFPISRPNLTFSTLTVSNMSPEDSSIYLCSVGSGPSQKTQYFGPGTRLLVL.

This sequence joins TRBV6-6 and TRBJ1-1; D remains ambiguous. This CDR3 comprises 13 residues. V lost 10 bases, J lost 2 bases, and 14 bases lay in between. From germline, CDR1 is MNHNY and CDR2 SVGAGI (reference sequence). The CDR3 DNA follows: TGTGCCATCCGCTTCCGGGCCAACACTGAAGCTTTCTTT. This sequence encodes CAIRFRANTEAFF.

V is TRBV9 and J is TRBJ2-5; TRBD1 might be the D (6 bases). Germline CDR1 and CDR2: SGDLS and YYNGEE. This CDR3 is 15 amino acids long. The germline V and J ends were trimmed by 2 bases and 6 bases, with 17 bases remaining between them. As DNA, the CDR3 is TGTGCCAGCAGCGTCGGCGCCCCGGGACAACAGACCCAGTACTTC. Its translation is CASSVGAPGQQTQYF. Full variable domain (missing parts from reference TRBV9 and TRBJ2-5): DSGVTQTPKHLITATGQRVTLRCSPRSGDLSVYWYQQSLDQGLQFLIQYYNGEERAKGNILERFSAQQFPDLHSELNLSSLELGDSALYFCASSVGAPGQQTQYFGPGTRLLVL.

V usage is TRBV15 and J usage is TRBJ1-3; D possibly corresponds to TRBD1 (5 bases). The CDR3 is 15 residues long. V lost 0 bases to trimming and J lost 4 bases, with 10 bases between them. Germline CDR1 and CDR2: LNHNV and YYDKDF (reference sequence). This CDR3 reads CATSRDRGVGNTIYF. DNA of the CDR3: TGTGCCACCAGCAGAGATAGAGGGGTCGGAAACACCATATATTTT.

This chain connects TRBV10-1 to TRBJ1-3; D call uncertain. The CDR3 contains 12 residues. V was clipped by 9 bases and J by 4 bases, with 10 bases between them. Looked up from germline, CDR1 is WNHNN and CDR2 is SYGVQD (reference sequence). This CDR3 reads CASRPRGNTIYF. The CDR3 DNA follows: TGCGCCAGTCGGCCGAGGGGAAACACCATATATTTT.

This clonotype occurred a few times. The CDR3 coding sequence is TGTGCCACCAGCAGAGACAGCGTAACCGGGGAGCTGTTTTTT. It translates to CATSRDSVTGELFF. The chain has TRBV15 and TRBJ2-2; D remains ambiguous. V lost 0 bases and J 5 bases, leaving 7 bases between the germline ends. This CDR3 has 14 residues. Germline CDR1 reads LNHNV; CDR2 reads YYDKDF (reference sequence).

The gene calls are TRBV6-5 and TRBJ1-4; unclear D gene. CDR1 and CDR2 from the germline V gene are MNHEY and SVGAGI. This CDR3 is 14 amino acids long. Trimming pared 5 bases from V and 7 bases from J, leaving 14 bases between. CDR3: CASSADGESEKLFF. The CDR3 DNA follows: TGTGCCAGCAGTGCCGACGGCGAGAGTGAAAAACTGTTTTTT.

Comments on this clonotype: A clone one base away is much larger, so this may be a read error. V usage is TRBV7-9 and J usage is TRBJ1-4; 9 bases agree with TRBD1. The germline CDR1 and CDR2 sequences are SEHNR and FQNEAQ (reference sequence). This CDR3 is 14 amino acids long. CDR3: CANSPGTGNEKLFF. CDR3 DNA sequence: TGTGCCAACAGCCCCGGGACAGGGAATGAAAAACTGTTTTTT.